The next 5 T cell receptor beta chains were all read from a single sample in a study of T cell changes during pregnancy in multiple sclerosis. The protocol was immunoSEQ multiplex PCR, while the TCRdb copy is restricted to in-frame clones and leaves out a portion. This table holds 80,000 or so clones, 85% to 95% found once. The sequencing used peripheral blood, collected in the second trimester of pregnancy. Source of these receptors: a female donor in good health, enrolled as a control in a pregnancy study.

The gene calls are TRBV5-1 and TRBJ2-7, with TRBD2 as a possible D gene (5 bases). The CDR3 spans 13 residues. V lost 4 bases to trimming and J lost 1 base, with 9 bases between them. CDR1 SGHRS and CDR2 YFSETQ come from the germline V gene. CDR3 sequence reads: CASSAGLSYEQYF. The DNA for the CDR3 is TGCGCCAGCAGCGCCGGACTGTCCTACGAGCAGTACTTC.

The V gene is TRBV9, the J gene TRBJ2-3; 9 bases align to TRBD2. Germline assignment: CDR1 SGDLS and CDR2 YYNGEE. The CDR3 runs to 16 residues. The V and J ends lost 4 bases and 6 bases, in that order; junction bases with no gene match: 12. This chain's CDR3 is CASSSRGGDTGDTQYF. The CDR3 region has the DNA TGTGCCAGCAGCTCGCGGGGGGGGGACACAGGGGATACGCAGTATTTT.

The CDR3 is CASSAGQRVEQYF. CDR3 DNA: TGTGCCAGCAGCGCGGGACAGAGGGTCGAGCAGTACTTC. The chain recombines TRBV7-6 with TRBJ2-7; maybe TRBD1 (7 bases). CDR3 length equals 13 residues. Germline values: CDR1 SGHVS, CDR2 FNYEAQ. The V end was cut by 5 bases, the J end by 6 bases, with 14 bases between.

The V gene is TRBV6-6, the J gene TRBJ2-1; 8 positions match TRBD2. This CDR3 has 14 residues. V lost 9 bases and J lost 8; bases outside the gene matches: 12. The germline gives CDR1 MNHNY, CDR2 SVGAGI (reference sequence). The CDR3 nucleotides read TGTGCCAGTCAAACTAGCGGTGCCGGGCATGAGCAGTTCTTC. Translated, it gives CASQTSGAGHEQFF.

The CDR3 coding sequence is TGTGCCAGCAGTGAAAGCGGGAGGGATTACGAGCAGTACTTC. Translating gives CASSESGRDYEQYF. The chain joins TRBV6-1 to TRBJ2-7; 10 positions agree with TRBD2. Per the germline V gene, CDR1 is MNHNS and CDR2 is SASEGT. The V and J ends lost 2 bases and 4 bases, in that order; junction bases with no gene match: 2. The CDR3 loop spans 14 amino acids.